Below, 31 T cell receptor beta chains from the same sample are listed, as sequenced in a study of shared clonotypes between healthy human individuals. The protocol was immunoSEQ multiplex PCR, while the TCRdb copy is restricted to in-frame clones and leaves out a portion. The sample has about 2.1 million clones, approximately 92% seen once; the top ten hold less than 2%. CD45RO negativity and positive selection for CCR7 defined naive CD8 cells, a population that excluded terminally differentiated effector memory CD45RA+ cells. The specimen sequenced was naive CD8+ T cells from PBMCs. The receptors shown here come from a man younger than 35 in good health. Some clones in this sample may be carry-over from other donors' samples.

The chain links TRBV6-6 to TRBJ1-1; D is undetermined. The V end lost 5 bases, the J end lost 3 bases, and 10 bases lay between the germline ends. The V gene's germline CDR1 is MNHNY and CDR2 SVGAGI (reference sequence). CDR3 size: 13 residues. CDR3 bases: TGTGCCAGCAGTATACTCGGTCACACTGAAGCTTTCTTT. Translating it yields CASSILGHTEAFF.

The gene calls are TRBV30 and TRBJ2-5; 8 bases fit TRBD1. Germline assignment: CDR1 GTSNPN and CDR2 SVGIG (reference sequence). Unmatched junction bases numbered 9, after V lost 2 bases and J lost 4 bases. The CDR3 is 15 amino acids. CDR3 nucleotides: TGTGCCTGGAGTTGGACAGGGAGTTTTGGAGAGACCCAGTACTTC. Its translation: CAWSWTGSFGETQYF.

This rearrangement joins TRBV7-9 to TRBJ2-2; 12 bases map to TRBD2. Germline loops: CDR1 SEHNR, CDR2 FQNEAQ (reference sequence). Trimming cost V 11 bases and J 2 bases; bases outside gene matches: 9. The CDR3 contains 16 residues. The CDR3 reads CACSGLAGKNTGELFF. The DNA for the CDR3 is TGTGCCTGCTCCGGACTAGCGGGAAAAAACACCGGGGAGCTGTTTTTT.

V is TRBV4-1 and J is TRBJ1-2; D unresolved. V was shortened by 1 base and J by 3 bases, with 6 bases between the two germline ends. This CDR3 region has 13 residues. Germline V CDR1 and CDR2: MGHRA, YSYEKL. CDR3 sequence (DNA): TGCGCCAGCAGCCAAGCGTTCCACTATGGCTACACCTTC. This encodes CASSQAFHYGYTF.

V and J are TRBV5-6 and TRBJ1-2; D gene uncertain. Germline CDR1 SGHDT, CDR2 YYEEEE. The ends were cut back, 2 bases at V and 1 base at J, with 12 bases in the middle. The CDR3 loop spans 15 amino acids. In DNA, the CDR3 is TGTGCCAGCAGCTTACCCGCAGAAATTAACTATGGCTACACCTTC. It is translated as CASSLPAEINYGYTF.

V is TRBV25-1 and J is TRBJ2-5; 8 bases line up with TRBD1. V was pared by 3 bases and J by 5 bases, with 8 bases of the junction left unmatched. The CDR3 loop spans 15 amino acids. Germline values: CDR1 MGHDK, CDR2 SYGVNS. The CDR3 is CASSDDRGFLETQYF. CDR3 coding DNA: TGTGCCAGCAGTGATGACAGGGGATTTTTGGAGACCCAGTACTTC.

The V call is TRBV2, the J call TRBJ2-7, with 7 positions matching TRBD2. CDR1 is SNHLY, CDR2 FYNNEI, per germline. V gave up 1 base and J gave up 5 bases; unmatched junction bases: 5. This CDR3 region has 14 residues. This CDR3 reads CASSEGGGMDEQYF. The CDR3 bases are TGTGCCAGCAGTGAAGGCGGGGGAATGGACGAGCAGTACTTC.

The genes are TRBV19 and TRBJ2-2; the D is unclear. From germline, CDR1 is LNHDA and CDR2 SQIVND (reference sequence). V was pared by 2 bases and J by 0 bases, with 7 bases between. The CDR3 length is 15 residues. The CDR3 bases are TGTGCCAGTAGTATAAGCCGGGCGAACACCGGGGAGCTGTTTTTT. Protein sequence: CASSISRANTGELFF.

This chain connects TRBV30 to TRBJ1-5; 7 bases are shared with TRBD1. V shed 3 bases, J shed 7 bases, and the junction held 12 bases outside the gene matches. The germline CDR1 and CDR2 sequences are GTSNPN and SVGIG (reference sequence). This CDR3 contains 15 residues. Here the CDR3 reads CAWRMKGGRGQPQHF. CDR3 sequence (DNA): TGTGCCTGGAGGATGAAAGGGGGCAGAGGGCAGCCCCAGCATTTT. The full variable domain, rest sourced from reference TRBV30 and TRBJ1-5, is SQTIHQWPATLVQPVGSPLSLECTVEGTSNPNLYWYRQAAGRGLQLLFYSVGIGQISSEVPQNLSASRPQDRQFILSSKKLLLSDSGFYLCAWRMKGGRGQPQHFGDGTRLSIL.

As concerns this clone: Additional DNA sequences in this sample encode the identical CDR3. V is TRBV29-1 and J is TRBJ2-7; perhaps TRBD1 as D (6 bases). The V gene's germline CDR1 is SQVTM and CDR2 ANQGSEA. The CDR3 contains 11 residues. Trimming left V 6 bases short and J 2 bases short, with 8 bases between. The CDR3 reads CSVRQAYEQYF. The CDR3 bases are TGCAGCGTCCGACAGGCCTACGAGCAGTACTTC.

V is TRBV7-3 and J is TRBJ2-1; 7 bases line up with TRBD2. Germline lookup yields CDR1 SGHTA and CDR2 FQGTGA. The CDR3 is made up of 15 amino acids. V lost 5 bases to trimming and J lost 2 bases; unmatched junction nucleotides: 6. DNA for the CDR3: TGTGCCAGCAGCCTCCTTAGCGGGCCCTACAATGAGCAGTTCTTC. This translates into CASSLLSGPYNEQFF.

V gene TRBV6-6 combines with J gene TRBJ2-1, with 9 bases fitting TRBD2. J lost 6 bases, V lost 5 bases, and 8 bases had no gene match. Germline V gives CDR1 MNHNY, CDR2 SVGAGI (reference sequence). The CDR3 totals 15 residues. The chain's CDR3 is CASSGLAGISNEQFF. The CDR3 DNA sequence: TGTGCCAGCAGTGGGCTAGCGGGAATAAGCAATGAGCAGTTCTTC.

The chain combines TRBV2 with TRBJ1-1; TRBD1 matches at 11 bases. This CDR3 has 13 amino acids. The V and J ends lost 6 bases and 8 bases, in that order; junction bases with no gene match: 5. Per the germline V gene, CDR1 is SNHLY and CDR2 is FYNNEI. The CDR3: CASRDRGRLEAFF. The CDR3 DNA reads TGTGCCAGCAGGGACAGGGGGCGACTAGAAGCTTTCTTT. Full variable domain (outside the CDR3, taken from reference TRBV2 and TRBJ1-1): EPEVTQTPSHQVTQMGQEVILRCVPISNHLYFYWYRQILGQKVEFLVSFYNNEISEKSEIFDDQFSVERPDGSNFTLKIRSTKLEDSAMYFCASRDRGRLEAFFGQGTRLTVV.

In regard to this clone: Other DNA sequences from this sample encode an identical CDR3 as well. This chain connects TRBV6-5 to TRBJ2-7; a weak D match, TRBD1 (6 bases). The CDR3 runs to 13 residues. CDR1 is MNHEY and CDR2 is SVGAGI in the germline V gene. Trimming left V 3 bases short and J 4 bases short, with 10 bases between. As DNA, the CDR3 is TGTGCCAGCAGTTATAACAGGGCGTACGAGCAGTACTTC. Its protein product is CASSYNRAYEQYF.

V usage is TRBV30 and J usage is TRBJ1-5; D may be TRBD1 (5 bases). V shed 0 bases and J shed 9 bases, with 15 bases lying between them. The length of the CDR3 is 14 residues. Germline CDR1 GTSNPN, CDR2 SVGIG (reference sequence). Here the CDR3 DNA reads TGTGCCTGGAGTGTGGGGCTAGTTAGTTCGCCCCAGCATTTT. It is translated as CAWSVGLVSSPQHF.

The gene calls are TRBV7-2 and TRBJ2-1, with 15 bases fitting TRBD2. The CDR3 totals 17 residues. V shed 5 bases and J 5 bases; nucleotides not matched to a gene: 7. Germline loops: CDR1 SGHTA, CDR2 FQGNSA. CDR3 nucleotide sequence: TGTGCCAGCAGCCCCGGACTAGCGGGAGGGGCAGACAATGAGCAGTTCTTC. Translated: CASSPGLAGGADNEQFF.

This chain connects TRBV29-1 to TRBJ2-5, with D perhaps matching TRBD1 (6 bases). CDR1 and CDR2 from the germline V gene are SQVTM and ANQGSEA. Trimming stripped 3 bases from V and 4 bases from J, with 18 bases between. The CDR3 has 15 residues. The CDR3 nucleotides read TGCAGCGTTGAGACGGACAGTATCCTCGGAGAGACCCAGTACTTC. Protein sequence: CSVETDSILGETQYF.

Details on this clone: The sample has other DNA sequences that encode this CDR3 too. The genes are TRBV19 and TRBJ1-2, with D uncertain. V was trimmed by 2 bases and J by 6 bases, leaving 10 bases between them. Germline CDR1 and CDR2: LNHDA and SQIVND (reference sequence). The CDR3 runs to 13 residues. CDR3 DNA: TGTGCCAGTAGTATAAGGGCAGGAGATGGCTACACCTTC. This sequence encodes CASSIRAGDGYTF. Variable domain in full (rest from reference TRBV19 and TRBJ1-2): DGGITQSPKYLFRKEGQNVTLSCEQNLNHDAMYWYRQDPGQGLRLIYYSQIVNDFQKGDIAEGYSVSREKKESFPLTVTSAQKNPTAFYLCASSIRAGDGYTFGSGTRLTVV.

This clone was seen only once. The chain joins TRBV30 to TRBJ2-5, with 7 positions matching TRBD2. The CDR3 sequence is 13 residues long. Germline V lookup: CDR1 GTSNPN, CDR2 SVGIG (reference sequence). J was trimmed by 10 bases and V by 4 bases; bases with no gene match: 12. The CDR3 nucleotides are TGTGCCTGGAACGTTTGCGGGAGTTTGAGCCAGTACTTC. This sequence encodes CAWNVCGSLSQYF.

The chain has TRBV5-1 and TRBJ2-1; TRBD2 matches at 8 bases. The CDR3 contains 16 residues. The germline gives CDR1 SGHRS, CDR2 YFSETQ. Unmatched junction bases numbered 2, after V lost 0 bases and J lost 0 bases. CDR3 protein: CASSLVSGSSYNEQFF. The DNA for the CDR3 is TGCGCCAGCAGCTTGGTCAGCGGGAGCTCCTACAATGAGCAGTTCTTC. Based on the CDR3 plus reference TRBV5-1 and TRBJ2-1, the full variable domain is KAGVTQTPRYLIKTRGQQVTLSCSPISGHRSVSWYQQTPGQGLQFLFEYFSETQRNKGNFPGRFSGRQFSNSRSEMNVSTLELGDSALYLCASSLVSGSSYNEQFFGPGTRLTVL.

A remark on this clone: The sample has other DNA sequences that encode this CDR3 too. This chain uses TRBV5-4 with TRBJ2-7, with D possibly being TRBD1 (5 bases). The CDR3 spans 14 residues. Germline V lookup: CDR1 SGHNT, CDR2 YYREEE (reference sequence). Trimming took off 2 bases at V and 2 bases at J, with 11 bases between the two ends. In DNA form, the CDR3 reads TGTGCCAGCAGCTTAGGCGACAGTACCTACGAGCAGTACTTC. Translated, it gives CASSLGDSTYEQYF.

The gene calls are TRBV27 and TRBJ2-2, with D tentatively TRBD1 (6 bases). Germline CDR1 is MNHEY and CDR2 is SMNVEV (reference sequence). Trimming took 3 bases from V and 4 from J, leaving 9 bases between them. The CDR3 consists of 14 residues. Written as DNA, the CDR3 is TGTGCCAGCAGTTTCAGGGGAAGCACCGGGGAGCTGTTTTTT. The encoded protein is CASSFRGSTGELFF.

This clone has just one count. The chain combines TRBV28 with TRBJ2-7; possible D gene TRBD2, 6 bases. The CDR3 runs 11 residues. V lost 6 bases to trimming and J lost 7 bases, with 10 bases between them. Germline CDR1 reads MDHEN; CDR2 reads SYDVKM. The CDR3 loop is CASSGRTEQYF. The DNA of the CDR3 is TGTGCCAGCAGCGGGAGAACTGAGCAGTACTTC.

The rearrangement links TRBV28 to TRBJ2-3; D may be TRBD1 (6 bases). From germline, CDR1 is MDHEN and CDR2 SYDVKM. This CDR3 has 15 amino acids. Trimming cost V 2 bases and J 0 bases, with 9 bases left between them. The CDR3 DNA follows: TGTGCCAGCAGTTTAGGGACAACGAGCACAGATACGCAGTATTTT. Amino acids: CASSLGTTSTDTQYF.

The V gene is TRBV7-9, the J gene TRBJ2-7; D is possibly TRBD1 (6 bases). The CDR3 covers 14 residues. V was cut by 3 bases and J by 3 bases, with 12 bases left in between. Germline CDR1 reads SEHNR; CDR2 reads FQNEAQ (reference sequence). The CDR3 loop reads CASSFRTEVYEQYF. In DNA form, the CDR3 reads TGTGCCAGCAGCTTTCGGACAGAAGTCTACGAGCAGTACTTC.

The V call is TRBV7-9, the J call TRBJ2-2; D unresolved. Trimming removed 5 bases at V and 1 base at J, with 23 bases between. The CDR3 is 19 residues long. The germline CDR1 and CDR2 sequences are SEHNR and FQNEAQ (reference sequence). As DNA, the CDR3 is TGTGCCAGCAGCACCCCGATCGGTGCGAACTCCTTGAACACCGGGGAGCTGTTTTTT. It codes for CASSTPIGANSLNTGELFF.

On this clone: The same CDR3 also results from other DNA sequences found in this sample. This chain links TRBV28 with TRBJ2-7; 9 bases are shared with TRBD1. The germline V gene has CDR1 MDHEN and CDR2 SYDVKM. The CDR3 length is 14 residues. Germline trimming cut 6 bases from V and 3 bases from J; bases unmatched to any gene: 6. The CDR3 sequence is CASSLGQGGYEQYF. In nucleotides, the CDR3 is TGTGCCAGCAGCCTGGGACAGGGAGGCTACGAGCAGTACTTC.

The chain joins TRBV14 to TRBJ2-7; tentative D call: TRBD1 (5 bases). The CDR3 is 14 residues long. V lost 5 bases and J 2 bases, leaving 13 bases between the germline ends. In germline, CDR1 is SGHDN, CDR2 FVKESK. For the CDR3, the DNA is TGTGCCAGCAGCGGCGAGCACAGGCCCTACGAGCAGTACTTC. Protein product: CASSGEHRPYEQYF. Full variable domain (rest looked up from reference TRBV14 and TRBJ2-7): EAGVTQFPSHSVIEKGQTVTLRCDPISGHDNLYWYRRVMGKEIKFLLHFVKESKQDESGMPNNRFLAERTGGTYSTLKVQPAELEDSGVYFCASSGEHRPYEQYFGPGTRLTVT.

About this clone itself: The same CDR3 is also encoded by other DNA sequences in this sample. The chain employs TRBV19 and TRBJ1-1; D unresolved. Germline assignment: CDR1 LNHDA and CDR2 SQIVND (reference sequence). This CDR3 contains 13 residues. The V and J ends lost 3 bases and 1 base respectively, with 6 bases between them. Here the CDR3 DNA reads TGTGCCAGTAGTATTTGGCAGAACACTGAAGCTTTCTTT. Its translation is CASSIWQNTEAFF.

This clone appeared a single time. The chain combines TRBV30 with TRBJ1-3, with unresolved D. The CDR3 spans 14 residues. Germline-derived CDR1 and CDR2 are GTSNPN and SVGIG (reference sequence). V was shortened by 0 bases and J by 2 bases, with 8 bases between the two germline ends. The CDR3 bases are TGTGCCTGGAGTGTAAAAGGGACTGGAAACACCATATATTTT. Its translation: CAWSVKGTGNTIYF.

The chain joins TRBV25-1 to TRBJ2-1; D possibly corresponds to TRBD1 (5 bases). The CDR3 covers 14 residues. CDR1 and CDR2 from the germline V gene are MGHDK and SYGVNS. V lost 2 bases, J lost 8 bases, and 13 bases lay in between. The CDR3 DNA follows: TGTGCCAGCAGTGAAACTCGACTCAGGGATGAGCAGTTCTTC. This translates into CASSETRLRDEQFF. The variable domain in full, with the rest retrieved from reference TRBV25-1 and TRBJ2-1, is EADIYQTPRYLVIGTGKKITLECSQTMGHDKMYWYQQDPGMELHLIHYSYGVNSTEKGDLSSESTVSRIRTEHFPLTLESARPSHTSQYLCASSETRLRDEQFFGPGTRLTVL.